The clone carrying this TCR beta chain was counted many times. The antigen is not known. Molecular barcoded adaptors covering alpha/delta and beta/gamma chains were used on roughly 370 ng RNA. TCRdb re-called the reads with MiXCR, one entry per CDR3 protein. The sample yields 100,000 to 150,000 distinct CDR3 sequences, approximately 13% seen once. At the time of active disease, bone marrow was collected from every patient. The data are from a study of read filtering for tumor transcriptome and immune sequencing. Study background: Among patients, some 17 were male and some 15 female, aged roughly 45 to 80 (mean around 66). Roughly 8 patients were R-ISS I, 16 were R-ISS II, roughly seven were R-ISS III. Findings and caveats of the study: Sorted CD138-negative bone marrow cells were not purified T cells.

The germline CDR1 and CDR2 sequences are KGHSH and LQKENI. J was trimmed by 0 bases and V by 3 bases; bases with no gene match: 1. The CDR3 is 16 amino acids. This chain links TRBV18 with TRBJ2-2, with 10 bases fitting TRBD2. The clonotype originates from a donor at least 40 years old with multiple myeloma. The sequencing sample was made of a population of CD138-negative cells sorted from bone marrow. CDR3 region: CASSPGLAANTGELFF. The CDR3, as DNA: TGTGCCAGCTCACCCGGACTAGCGGCGAACACCGGGGAGCTGTTTTTT. The entire variable domain, with the rest obtained from reference TRBV18 and TRBJ2-2, is as follows: NAGVMQNPRHLVRRRGQEARLRCSPMKGHSHVYWYRQLPEEGLKFMVYLQKENIIDESGMPKERFSAEFPKEGPSILRIQQVVRGDSAAYFCASSPGLAANTGELFFGEGSRLTVL.